Shown below are 16 T cell receptor beta chains from a single sample sequenced in a study of monozygotic twins with cystic fibrosis. Method: immunoSEQ multiplex PCR; TCRdb's copy keeps in-frame clones and lacks some. This sample carries tens of thousands of clones, approximately 96% of them seen once, and the ten largest clones take approximately 3%. Sample: blood. The receptor set was obtained from a girl aged 2-10 years with cystic fibrosis.

This chain connects TRBV27 to TRBJ1-2; tentatively, D is TRBD1 (6 bases). This CDR3 spans 13 amino acids. The germline V gene has CDR1 MNHEY and CDR2 SMNVEV (reference sequence). V dropped 6 bases and J dropped 2 bases, with 10 bases sitting between them. As DNA, the CDR3 is TGTGCCAGCAGACCTGGACAGAACTATGGCTACACCTTC. It specifies CASRPGQNYGYTF.

The chain is built from TRBV15 and TRBJ1-1; D not certain. CDR1 is LNHNV, CDR2 YYDKDF, per germline (reference sequence). V was cut by 5 bases and J by 0 bases, with 25 bases left in between. The CDR3 is made up of 19 amino acids. CDR3 loop: CATSGLKDGFLGMNTEAFF. The DNA of the CDR3 is TGTGCCACCAGCGGTTTAAAGGACGGATTCCTGGGTATGAACACTGAAGCTTTCTTT.

The chain links TRBV9 to TRBJ2-2; 8 nucleotides align to TRBD2. Germline V gene sequence: CDR1 SGDLS, CDR2 YYNGEE. The CDR3 covers 14 residues. V trimming: 7 bases; J trimming: 4 bases; junction bases outside the gene matches: 6. The CDR3 reads CASPGGRATGELFF. The CDR3 DNA is TGTGCCAGCCCGGGGGGGAGGGCCACCGGGGAGCTGTTTTTT.

The chain employs TRBV7-8 and TRBJ2-1; 8 bases agree with TRBD2. The CDR3 is 15 amino acids. Germline V gives CDR1 SGHVS, CDR2 FQNEAQ. The J segment lost 4 bases and the V segment lost 4 bases, leaving 6 bases of the junction unmatched. CDR3 nucleotide sequence: TGTGCCAGCAGCTCCCTGACTAGCGCTTACAATGAGCAGTTCTTC. Residues: CASSSLTSAYNEQFF.

The chain links TRBV29-1 to TRBJ2-5; D gene ambiguous. V lost 3 bases and J 3 bases, leaving 2 bases between the germline ends. The CDR3 has 10 amino acids. CDR1 is SQVTM, CDR2 ANQGSEA, per germline. The chain's CDR3 is CSVEEETQYF. The CDR3 nucleotides read TGCAGCGTTGAGGAAGAGACCCAGTACTTC.

The chain has TRBV7-2 and TRBJ2-7, with 8 bases that match TRBD2. CDR3 length: 13 residues. In germline, CDR1 is SGHTA, CDR2 FQGNSA. The J segment lost 6 bases and the V segment lost 4 bases, leaving 5 bases of the junction unmatched. This CDR3 is CASSSQRESEQYF. As DNA, the CDR3 is TGTGCCAGCAGCTCCCAGCGGGAGAGCGAGCAGTACTTC.

This rearrangement joins TRBV23-1 to TRBJ2-7, with 7 bases identical to TRBD2. Being an ORF, TRBV23-1 has a function that is uncertain. This CDR3 has 15 amino acids. Trimming cost V 6 bases and J 5 bases; bases outside gene matches: 13. Here the CDR3 reads CASRPPSGTNDEQYF. The CDR3 DNA sequence: TGCGCCAGCAGACCGCCCTCCGGGACTAATGACGAGCAGTACTTC.

In DNA, the CDR3 is TGTGCCAGCGGTCACCGGGACCAGGCCTACGAGCAGTACTTC. Its translation: CASGHRDQAYEQYF. The V gene is TRBV5-8, the J gene TRBJ2-7; D could derive from TRBD1 or TRBD2 (5 bases each). Trimming removed 7 bases from V and 2 bases from J, with 16 bases in between. CDR3 length equals 14 residues. Germline CDR1 reads SGHTS; CDR2 reads YDEGEE.

This chain connects TRBV4-3 to TRBJ2-2; 7 nucleotides align to TRBD2. Germline V gene lookup returns CDR1 LGHNA and CDR2 YSLEER. This CDR3 is 19 amino acids long. V lost 1 base to trimming and J lost 5 bases; unmatched junction nucleotides: 16. DNA for the CDR3: TGCGCCAGCAGCCAAGTCCCTCCCCATCCTAGCGGTGGTACCGGGGAGCTGTTTTTT. Protein product: CASSQVPPHPSGGTGELFF.

The chain is built from TRBV13 and TRBJ1-2; 10 positions match TRBD1. V shed 7 bases, J shed 6 bases, and the junction held 2 bases outside the gene matches. The CDR3 length is 12 residues. Germline-derived CDR1 and CDR2 are PRHDT and FYEKMQ (reference sequence). The CDR3 is CASTDRGHGYTF. In DNA, the CDR3 is TGTGCCAGCACCGACAGGGGGCATGGCTACACCTTC.

As for this clone: The conserved closing phenylalanine or tryptophan is absent in this CDR3, likely reflecting a read error. The DNA is left out, because the CDR3 cannot be placed on it with certainty; the CDR3 is given as TCRdb lists it. The chain combines TRBV2 with TRBJ2-7; the DNA was not compared with TRBD1, the D call given in the table. With termini counted, the CDR3 has 11 amino acids. The germline V gene encodes CDR1 SNHLY and CDR2 FYNNEI. The CDR3: CASSERDRAIL.

J is TRBJ1-1 and V is TRBV11-3; D is undetermined. There are 17 residues in the CDR3. Germline loops: CDR1 SGHNT, CDR2 YENEEA. V was cut by 0 bases and J by 4 bases, with 18 bases left in between. CDR3 region: CASSLDVRFGSSTEAFF. The CDR3 coding sequence is TGTGCCAGCAGCTTAGATGTTCGTTTTGGGAGCAGCACTGAAGCTTTCTTT.

J is TRBJ2-2 and V is TRBV30; D gene unclear. The V end lost 1 base, the J end lost 2 bases, and 8 bases lay between the germline ends. The CDR3 is made up of 14 amino acids. Germline V gene lookup returns CDR1 GTSNPN and CDR2 SVGIG (reference sequence). The CDR3 reads CAWSETSNTGELFF. CDR3 bases: TGTGCCTGGAGTGAAACTTCTAACACCGGGGAGCTGTTTTTT.

This chain uses TRBV7-8 with TRBJ1-3; D ambiguous. V was pared by 5 bases and J by 1 base, with 15 bases between. In germline, CDR1 is SGHVS, CDR2 FQNEAQ. The CDR3 sequence is 16 residues long. DNA for the CDR3: TGTGCCAGCAGCGGGATGCGACGGTCGTCTGGAAACACCATATATTTT. This codes for CASSGMRRSSGNTIYF.

This clone showed up just a few times. The rearrangement joins TRBV28 to TRBJ2-7, with D unclear. V was cut by 1 base and J by 2 bases, with 3 bases left in between. The CDR3 is 12 residues long. The germline V gene has CDR1 MDHEN and CDR2 SYDVKM. The CDR3 is CASSLSPYEQYF. CDR3 nucleotides: TGTGCCAGCAGTTTATCCCCCTACGAGCAGTACTTC.

The V gene is TRBV9, the J gene TRBJ1-1; D gene ambiguous. Between the trimmed V and J ends, which lost 0 bases and 0 bases, there was a span of 12 bases. The germline V gene encodes CDR1 SGDLS and CDR2 YYNGEE. The CDR3 is 16 amino acids. The CDR3 loop is CASSVGAGLMNTEAFF. The CDR3 coding sequence is TGTGCCAGCAGCGTAGGGGCAGGACTCATGAACACTGAAGCTTTCTTT.